What follows describes a single T cell receptor beta chain. Germline CDR1 and CDR2: SGHTA and FQGNSA. With 1 base removed from V and 4 bases from J, the gap between germline ends came to 13 bases. The CDR3 spans 16 residues. Sequenced by immunoSEQ multiplex PCR; TCRdb stores in-frame clones only, minus some. Of some 350,000 clones detected, around 67% appear once; the ten largest clones hold 10% to 13%. The data stem from a study of shared clonotypes between healthy human individuals. The chain employs TRBV7-2 and TRBJ2-2, with unresolved D. This clonotype was sampled from a man in his thirties or forties in good health. Sequencing used memory CD4+ T cells sorted from blood. The subset: CD45RA-negative fraction. The CDR3 is CASSLVPWQSTGELFF. DNA of the CDR3: TGTGCCAGCAGCTTAGTCCCCTGGCAGTCCACCGGGGAGCTGTTTTTT.